The following is a TCR beta chain sequence with its context. The data were taken from a study of blood T cell repertoires in COVID-19. Study context: The samples span acute and convalescent COVID-19 from the United States, Italy and Spain. PBMCs, B-cell-depleted T cells, or T cells provided the cDNA or gDNA that made up the material.

Source study methods: Estimation of nucleated cell counts was performed using reference gene primer amplification. TCRdb's copy holds only in-frame clones and misses some; the assay was immunoSEQ multiplex PCR. V, J and clone size are those of that table, while D and trimming were read from the DNA. The sample consists of about 180,000 clones, roughly 89% of them appearing once. This CDR3 comprises 14 residues. V lost 6 bases to trimming and J lost 3 bases; unmatched junction nucleotides: 5. Germline values: CDR1 SNHLY, CDR2 FYNNEI. The sequencing input was peripheral blood. V usage is TRBV2 and J usage is TRBJ1-2, with 9 nucleotides matching TRBD1. The TCR originated in a woman in her forties or fifties with acute or convalescent COVID-19. CDR3 in amino acids: CASSRDRADYGYTF. DNA of the CDR3: TGTGCCAGCAGCCGGGACAGGGCCGACTATGGCTACACCTTC.